Included here is one T cell receptor (beta chain) sequence, with context. CDR3 size: 17 residues. The ends lost 5 bases at V and 5 bases at J; junction bases unmatched: 13. Germline CDR1 MNHNY, CDR2 SVGAGI (reference sequence). Assay used: immunoSEQ multiplex PCR; TCRdb lists only in-frame clones, some missing. The table records 250,000 to 300,000 clones, 70% to 90% of them present only once. Patients at the Seattle site were enrolled during active infection and followed longitudinally. The data were obtained in a study of blood T cell repertoires in COVID-19. This TCR came from a woman aged 70-85 years with COVID-19, enrolled during active disease. The sequencing sample was made of peripheral blood. The chain links TRBV6-6 to TRBJ1-5; 9 bases are shared with TRBD1. The CDR3 spells CASSPIGDREVYQPQHF. DNA for the CDR3: TGTGCCAGCAGTCCCATAGGGGACAGGGAGGTCTATCAGCCCCAGCATTTT.